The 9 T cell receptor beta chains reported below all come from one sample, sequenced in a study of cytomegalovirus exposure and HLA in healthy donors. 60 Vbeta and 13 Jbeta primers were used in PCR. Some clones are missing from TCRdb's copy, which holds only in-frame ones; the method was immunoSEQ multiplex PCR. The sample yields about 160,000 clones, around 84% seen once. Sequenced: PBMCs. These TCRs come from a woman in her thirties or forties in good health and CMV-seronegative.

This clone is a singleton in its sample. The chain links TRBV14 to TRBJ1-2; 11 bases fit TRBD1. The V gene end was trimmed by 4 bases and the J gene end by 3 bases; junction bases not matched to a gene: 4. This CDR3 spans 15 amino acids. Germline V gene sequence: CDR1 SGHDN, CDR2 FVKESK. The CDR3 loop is CASSRDRGGYYGYTF. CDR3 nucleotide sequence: TGTGCCAGCAGCCGGGACAGGGGGGGTTACTATGGCTACACCTTC.

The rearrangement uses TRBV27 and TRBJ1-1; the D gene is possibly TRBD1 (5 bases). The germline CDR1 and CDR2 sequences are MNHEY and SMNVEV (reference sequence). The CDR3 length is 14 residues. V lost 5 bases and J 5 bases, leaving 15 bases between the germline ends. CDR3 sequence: CASSPAGGGTEAFF. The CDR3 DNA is TGTGCCAGCAGTCCAGCGGGGGGAGGAACTGAAGCTTTCTTT.

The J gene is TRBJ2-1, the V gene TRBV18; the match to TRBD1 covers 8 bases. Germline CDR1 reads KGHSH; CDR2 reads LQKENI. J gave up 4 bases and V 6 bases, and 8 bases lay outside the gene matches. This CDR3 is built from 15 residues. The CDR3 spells CASSSGQDPYNEQFF. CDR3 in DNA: TGTGCCAGCTCTTCGGGACAGGACCCGTACAATGAGCAGTTCTTC. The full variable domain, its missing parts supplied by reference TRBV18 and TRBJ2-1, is NAGVMQNPRHLVRRRGQEARLRCSPMKGHSHVYWYRQLPEEGLKFMVYLQKENIIDESGMPKERFSAEFPKEGPSILRIQQVVRGDSAAYFCASSSGQDPYNEQFFGPGTRLTVL.

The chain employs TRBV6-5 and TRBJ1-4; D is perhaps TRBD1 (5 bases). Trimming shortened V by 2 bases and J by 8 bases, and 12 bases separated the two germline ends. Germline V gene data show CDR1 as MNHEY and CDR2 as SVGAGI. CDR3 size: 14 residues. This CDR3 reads CASSYGAGQEKLFF. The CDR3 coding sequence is TGTGCCAGCAGTTACGGGGCAGGGCAAGAAAAACTGTTTTTT.

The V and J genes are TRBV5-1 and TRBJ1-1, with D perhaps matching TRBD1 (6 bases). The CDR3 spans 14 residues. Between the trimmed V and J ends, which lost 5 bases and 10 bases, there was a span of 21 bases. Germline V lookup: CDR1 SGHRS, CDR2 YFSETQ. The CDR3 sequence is CASSIFGVEGVAFF. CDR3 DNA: TGCGCCAGCAGTATATTCGGCGTCGAGGGGGTAGCTTTCTTT.

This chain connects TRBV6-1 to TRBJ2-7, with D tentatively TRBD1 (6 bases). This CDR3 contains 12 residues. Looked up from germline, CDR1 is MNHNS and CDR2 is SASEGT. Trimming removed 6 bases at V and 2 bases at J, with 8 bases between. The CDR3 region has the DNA TGTGCCAGCAGACAGGGTCCCTACGAGCAGTACTTC. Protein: CASRQGPYEQYF.

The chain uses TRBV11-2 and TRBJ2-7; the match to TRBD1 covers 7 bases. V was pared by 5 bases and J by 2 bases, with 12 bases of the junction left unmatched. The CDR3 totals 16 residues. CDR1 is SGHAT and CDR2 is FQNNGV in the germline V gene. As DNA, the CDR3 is TGTGCCAGCAGCCCAGGAGCCGACAGGGTCCCCTACGAGCAGTACTTC. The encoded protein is CASSPGADRVPYEQYF.

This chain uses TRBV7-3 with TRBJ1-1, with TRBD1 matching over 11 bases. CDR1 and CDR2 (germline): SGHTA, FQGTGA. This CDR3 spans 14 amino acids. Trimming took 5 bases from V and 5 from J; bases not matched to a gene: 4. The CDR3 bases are TGTGCCAGCAGCCCGCGGGACAGGGGGACTGAAGCTTTCTTT. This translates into CASSPRDRGTEAFF.

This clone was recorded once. Here the CDR3 reads CASSLTSGGSTDTQYF. CDR3 in DNA: TGTGCCAGCAGCTTGACTAGCGGGGGAAGCACAGATACGCAGTATTTT. V gene TRBV7-9 combines with J gene TRBJ2-3, with 12 bases that match TRBD2. J lost 0 bases, V lost 3 bases, and 1 base had no gene match. This CDR3 contains 16 residues. The germline V gene encodes CDR1 SEHNR and CDR2 FQNEAQ (reference sequence). Filled out from reference TRBV7-9 and TRBJ2-3, the complete variable domain reads DTGVSQNPRHKITKRGQNVTFRCDPISEHNRLYWYRQTLGQGPEFLTYFQNEAQLEKSRLLSDRFSAERPKGSFSTLEIQRTEQGDSAMYLCASSLTSGGSTDTQYFGPGTRLTVL.